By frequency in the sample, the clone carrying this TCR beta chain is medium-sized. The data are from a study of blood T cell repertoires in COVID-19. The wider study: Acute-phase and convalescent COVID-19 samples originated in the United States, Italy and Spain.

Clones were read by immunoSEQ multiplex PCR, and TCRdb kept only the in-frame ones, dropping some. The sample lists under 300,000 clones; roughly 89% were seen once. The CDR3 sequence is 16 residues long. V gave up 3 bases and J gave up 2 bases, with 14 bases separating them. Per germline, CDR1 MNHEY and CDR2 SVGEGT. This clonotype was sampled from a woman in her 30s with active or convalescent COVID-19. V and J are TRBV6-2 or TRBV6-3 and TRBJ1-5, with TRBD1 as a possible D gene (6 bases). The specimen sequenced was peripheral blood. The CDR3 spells CASSYHREFGNQPQHF. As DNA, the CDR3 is TGTGCCAGCAGTTATCACAGGGAGTTTGGCAATCAGCCCCAGCATTTT.